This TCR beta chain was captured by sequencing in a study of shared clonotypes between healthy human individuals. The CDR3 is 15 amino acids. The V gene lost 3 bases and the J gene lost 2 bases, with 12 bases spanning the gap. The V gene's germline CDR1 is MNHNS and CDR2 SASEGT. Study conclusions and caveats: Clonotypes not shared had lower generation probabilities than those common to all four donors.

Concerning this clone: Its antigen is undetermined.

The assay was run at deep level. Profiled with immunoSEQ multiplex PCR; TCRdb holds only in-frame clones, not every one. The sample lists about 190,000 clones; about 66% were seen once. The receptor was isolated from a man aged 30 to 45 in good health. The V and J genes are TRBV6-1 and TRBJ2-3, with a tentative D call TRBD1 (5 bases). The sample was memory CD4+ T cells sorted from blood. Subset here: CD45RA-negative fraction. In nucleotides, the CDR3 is TGTGCCAGCAGTGATGTAGGGGCATTCACAGATACGCAGTATTTT. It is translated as CASSDVGAFTDTQYF.